Sequencing of this T cell receptor beta chain was carried out in a study of cytomegalovirus exposure and HLA in healthy donors. Findings and caveats of the study: In an earlier analysis, most TCR beta V segments were productive about 87% or about 30% of the time. As a later analysis showed, a missense DCLRE1C variant was linked to trimming of TCR beta V- and J-genes.

Concerning this clone: Its antigen remains unidentified.

Trimming took 3 bases from V and 9 from J; bases not matched to a gene: 11. This CDR3 has 17 amino acids. The germline V gene encodes CDR1 MDHEN and CDR2 SYDVKM. The primer mix had 60 Vbeta and 13 Jbeta primers. Assay: immunoSEQ multiplex PCR; the TCRdb copy retains only in-frame clones and omits some. In the table there are around 170,000 clones, 77% of which are singletons. This TCR came from a man younger than 30 in good health and CMV-seronegative. This sequence joins TRBV28 and TRBJ1-6, with 10 bases lining up with TRBD1. Sequencing was performed on PBMCs. The DNA of the CDR3 is TGTGCCAGCAGTTTGGAAGGAAGGGGACAGGGGAGTTCACCCCTCCACTTT. Protein product: CASSLEGRGQGSSPLHF.